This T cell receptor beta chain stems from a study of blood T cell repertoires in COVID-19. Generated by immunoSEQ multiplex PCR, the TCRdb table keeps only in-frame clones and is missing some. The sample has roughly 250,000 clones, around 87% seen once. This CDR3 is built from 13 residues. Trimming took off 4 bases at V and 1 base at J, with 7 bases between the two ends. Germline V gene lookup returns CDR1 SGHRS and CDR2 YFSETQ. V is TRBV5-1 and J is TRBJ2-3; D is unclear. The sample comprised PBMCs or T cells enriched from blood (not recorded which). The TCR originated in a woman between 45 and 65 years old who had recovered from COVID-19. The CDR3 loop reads CASSTDGTDTQYF. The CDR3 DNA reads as TGCGCCAGCAGCACAGATGGCACAGATACGCAGTATTTT.